This T cell receptor (beta chain) was sequenced during a study of blood T cell repertoires in COVID-19. Study details: Sites across the United States, Italy and Spain contributed samples from acute and convalescent COVID-19.

Per germline, CDR1 MNHNS and CDR2 SASEGT. The CDR3 has 15 amino acids. After removal of 6 bases from V and 1 base from J, the junction contained 5 bases not matched to a gene. Using immunoSEQ multiplex PCR, the repertoire was profiled, and TCRdb retains in-frame clones only, with some absent. The data show 150,000 to 200,000 clones, around four fifths seen once. This clonotype was sampled from a human donor in a cohort sampled during active COVID-19. V and J are TRBV6-1 and TRBJ2-3; the match to TRBD1 covers 9 bases. Source material: peripheral blood. The CDR3 DNA reads as TGTGCCAGCAGCCTACAGGGGGCGGGCACAGATACGCAGTATTTT. Its protein is CASSLQGAGTDTQYF.